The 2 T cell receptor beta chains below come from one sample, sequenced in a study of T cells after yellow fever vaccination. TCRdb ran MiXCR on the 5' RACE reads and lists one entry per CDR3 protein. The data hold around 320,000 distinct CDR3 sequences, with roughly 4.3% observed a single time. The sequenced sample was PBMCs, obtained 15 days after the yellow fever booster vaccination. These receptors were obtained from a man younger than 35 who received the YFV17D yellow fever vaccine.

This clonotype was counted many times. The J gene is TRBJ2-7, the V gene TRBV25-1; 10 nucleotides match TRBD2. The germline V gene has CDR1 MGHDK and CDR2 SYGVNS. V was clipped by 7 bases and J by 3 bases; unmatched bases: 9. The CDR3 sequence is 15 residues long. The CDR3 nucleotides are TGTGCCAGCACCGGTAGCGGGGGGCTTTTCTACGAGCAGTACTTC. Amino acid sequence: CASTGSGGLFYEQYF.

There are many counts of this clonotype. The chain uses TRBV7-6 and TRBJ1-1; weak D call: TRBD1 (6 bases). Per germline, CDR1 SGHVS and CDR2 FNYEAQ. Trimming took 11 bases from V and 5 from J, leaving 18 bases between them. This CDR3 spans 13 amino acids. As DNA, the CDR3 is TGTGCCGCCGGGGGGCCGAGAGGAACTGAAGCTTTCTTT. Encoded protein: CAAGGPRGTEAFF.